This T cell receptor (beta chain) comes out of a study of OX40 agonist ivuxolimab in advanced cancers. Clones were sequenced by immunoSEQ multiplex PCR, and TCRdb holds only the in-frame ones, with some missing. The data hold 35,000 to 45,000 clones, with 74% observed a single time. Germline assignment: CDR1 MNHEY and CDR2 SMNVEV (reference sequence). The CDR3 extends over 15 amino acids. Trimming shortened V by 8 bases and J by 4 bases, and 20 bases separated the two germline ends. The chain links TRBV27 to TRBJ1-1; D might be TRBD1 (6 bases). This specimen was CD4+ or CD8+ T cells sorted from blood, taken in a trial of the OX40 agonist ivuxolimab. The TCR comes from an adult with an advanced solid tumor such as melanoma, head and neck, liver or kidney cancer. The CDR3 DNA follows: TGTGCCAGCGAACCCAGGGGCGCAGGCCTCACTGAAGCTTTCTTT. Translating it yields CASEPRGAGLTEAFF.